This record concerns one T cell receptor (beta chain) sequence. This entry comes from a study of blood T cell repertoires in COVID-19. Background on the study: Both acute and convalescent COVID-19 samples were obtained from the United States, Italy and Spain. Sources were T cells, B-cell-depleted T cells, or PBMCs; the material itself was cDNA or gDNA.

This CDR3 has 16 residues. After removal of 5 bases from V and 7 bases from J, the junction contained 10 bases not matched to a gene. Germline CDR1 SGHTA, CDR2 FQGNSA. Sequenced by immunoSEQ multiplex PCR; TCRdb stores in-frame clones only, minus some. The sample has tens of thousands of clones, 65% to 85% seen once; the top ten hold around 4.3%. The rearrangement uses TRBV7-2 and TRBJ2-1; 11 bases fit TRBD2. The receptor's source is a woman aged 60-75 years with acute or convalescent COVID-19. Input material: peripheral blood. This CDR3 reads CASSTGTSGFLNEQFF. CDR3 coding DNA: TGTGCCAGCAGCACCGGGACTAGCGGTTTTTTGAATGAGCAGTTCTTC.